This entry is about one T cell receptor (beta chain). It lacks a known antigen. Base qualities were left out, and no much larger clone turns up one base away. This sample is drawn from a study of cytomegalovirus exposure and HLA in healthy donors (dated by TCRdb to about 2017). As for the study more broadly: An earlier analysis of approximately 590 of the donors reported about 250 Gb of sequence data and around 110 million unique TCR beta sequences from around 200 million T cells. An early release that covered fewer than 750 HLA-typed donors contained approximately 300 gigabases of sequencing data and 80 million or so unique TCR sequences. Among the roughly 400 genotyped donors, around 81% belonged to the genetic ancestry cluster associated with self-reported Caucasian donors. The study aimed to test whether cataloging public T cell receptors could reveal signatures of past pathogen exposure. The T cell repertoires of under 750 subjects were profiled by immunosequencing and related to cytomegalovirus serostatus. Besides the first cohort of hundreds of subjects, a separate validation cohort made up of 90 to 150 different subjects was used. To predict cytomegalovirus infection status, the study brought together high-throughput TCR immunosequencing, statistical association of individual TCRs with disease status, and machine learning. In a later analysis, previously published TCR beta repertoires from 666 donors were re-analyzed and high-resolution HLA genotyping was added so that TCR occurrence patterns could be studied. The later analysis used no new phenotypic data to find candidate immune exposures, relying instead on TCR beta sequences and their occurrence across donors. To decide whether each TCR beta V gene segment behaved as functional or pseudogenic, an earlier analysis of some 570 of the donors relied on high-throughput TCR beta sequencing. Donor age, sex, ethnicity and CMV serostatus were collected together with the repertoire data. Genome-wide SNP genotypes for about 60% of the 666 donors were used in a later genetic analysis, which treated that subset as a discovery cohort. All discovery cohort repertoires had been generated on a single sequencing platform. HLA typing included class I and class II loci at four-digit resolution. The number of donors typed differed by locus, with 629-630 for A, B, C, DRB1 and DQB1, 522 for DQA1, about 610 for DPA1, and 400 to 490 for DPB1. Roughly five DR-DQ haplotypes were handled as single units for association and clustering, since linkage in the cohort was strong. On average, around 230,000 unique TCR beta nucleotide sequences were sequenced per donor among fewer than 500 genotyped donors of the cohort, with roughly 20% of those sequences being non-productive.

The research as a whole found: A further reported finding was that TCR beta sequences accurately predicted the HLA-A and HLA-B alleles for most subjects in the first cohort. Because HLA typing was missing for some donors at each locus, association tests included only the typed subset. In an earlier analysis of more than 450 of the donors, most TCR beta V segments were observed in productive rearrangements about 87% or about 30% of the time, broadly matching IMGT annotations. Correlated functional status among segregating V segments might be attributable to linkage disequilibrium, but an unknown experimental factor could not be ruled out. In a later analysis, TCR association rates were found to vary across HLA loci, with the most associated TCRs seen for DRB1 alleles and the fewest for HLA-C alleles. According to a later genetic analysis, donors in an Asian-associated ancestry cluster had fewer N-insertions in productive TCRs than the approximately 710-donor mean. Around 16 rarely observed V segments, including chromosome 9 orphons, were excluded from the earlier analysis of about 600 of the donors because counts were too low. The presence/absence analyses assumed that sequencing depth was roughly uniform across donors, and that assumption may not be true. A later analysis found that HLA-associated TCR beta chains were more clonally expanded and had lower generation probabilities than equally common non-associated chains. Some IMGT-functional V segments, including TRBV6-2 and TRBV6-3, could not be distinguished by the 87-base-pair reads and were therefore excluded. A later analysis associated 16,951 TCR beta sequences with specific HLA alleles at a false discovery rate of 0.05. According to a later analysis, most CMV-associated TCR beta chains appeared to be HLA-restricted, and the HLA associations seemed to be driven largely by CMV exposure. While some public TCRs were present in many individuals, most TCR sequences turned up only very rarely across donors. The cohort was sequenced for TCR beta chains only, and without alpha or paired-chain data the features that could be detected were limited. A few of the identified cytomegalovirus-associated TCR beta chains were confirmed in vitro to be specific for cytomegalovirus antigens. The study gave a list of some 150 TCR beta chains associated with cytomegalovirus. A later analysis reported that several top co-occurrence clusters appeared linked to parvovirus B19, influenza, CMV and Epstein-Barr virus. In a later genetic analysis, a missense DCLRE1C variant was associated with V-gene and J-gene trimming of TCR beta chains, and the association was replicated in an independent cohort. Strong co-occurrence of HLA alleles, especially DR and DQ, made assigning TCR associations to individual alleles difficult. It was suggested by the authors that the approach could potentially be generalized to other disease states and immunological phenotypes. A group of highly shared sequence variants was considered likely to be a technical artifact of the sequencing pipeline. CMV serostatus was the only immune exposure information available for the cohort. The classifier was reported to diagnose cytomegalovirus status with high specificity and sensitivity in both the original and validation cohorts.

The library was obtained by the immunoSEQ multiplex PCR assay. A mixture of 60 forward primers for TCR Vbeta segments and 13 reverse primers for TCR Jbeta segments was used in the multiplex PCR. A multiplex PCR assay on genomic DNA amplified the CDR3 region of rearranged TCR beta genes. The Illumina HiSeq System was used to sequence the amplified TCR beta libraries as 87-base-pair reads. Per the authors' processing: A later analysis tallied 70 million to 100 million unique TCR beta chains across the 666 repertoires, and around 12 million of those chains were shared by two or more donors. Raw reads were error-corrected and collapsed into unique sequences by a nearest-neighbor algorithm in which closely related sequences were merged to remove PCR and sequencing errors. CDR3 sequences were aligned to IMGT reference sequences to assign V, D and J gene segments. Each retained sequence needed at least a six-nucleotide match to both a V gene segment and a J gene segment. Rearrangements were classified as productive when the CDR3 lacked stop codons and remained in frame with V and J, and all other rearrangements were classified as non-productive. CDR3 was defined according to IMGT convention as the region running from the second conserved V-encoded cysteine to the conserved J-encoded phenylalanine. The earlier analysis of some 600 of the donors excluded sequences that lacked an unambiguous match to a single V gene segment. In an earlier analysis of several hundred of the donors, a V segment was called functional when productive rearrangements were above 56.7%, and segregating when the standard deviation between donors exceeded 5%. To diagnose cytomegalovirus status from the catalog of TCR beta chain sequences, a statistical classification framework was built. In a later analysis, V and J genes were assigned by comparing TCR nucleotide sequences against IMGT/GENE-DB human TR gene sequences. A later analysis assigned CDR3 sequences and most-parsimonious VDJ recombination scenarios with the TCRdist pipeline. In a later analysis, each TCR beta chain was defined by its CDR3 amino acid sequence together with its V-gene family, and reads lacking a unique V-gene family were excluded. In a later analysis, around 650 highly shared, low-generation-probability nucleotide sequences were removed to address suspected cross-contamination and a sequencing artifact. In a later analysis, a clonal expansion index for each public chain was calculated from normalized within-repertoire ranks of inferred template counts. In a later analysis, generation probabilities were computed using a VDJ recombination model fitted to out-of-frame rearrangements, and the results were checked against IGoR. In a later analysis, TCR-TCR, TCR-HLA and TCR-CMV co-occurrence was scored with hypergeometric tests, and a repertoire-size bias correction was applied to TCR pairs. False discovery rates were estimated in a later analysis by permuting HLA or CMV assignments 20 times. In a later analysis, co-occurring TCRs were grouped using DBSCAN, with TCRdist sequence similarity added in when clustering inside HLA-allele-positive subsets. Co-occurrence clustering excluded repertoires with fewer than 30,000 or more than 120,000 public chains, plus five with anomalous nucleotide sharing. Sourced from immuneACCESS, this table was stored by TCRdb with only in-frame sequences that have V and J called. A share of the clones is absent; for the studies checked, an unresolved V gene accounts for under half, and the remainder has no known explanation. V, J and clone size derive from that table, while D and trimming were established from the DNA sequence. This sample has roughly 200,000 clones in its table, and approximately 86% of those were observed once. The ten largest clonotypes hold 0.25% to 0.4% of the sample.

V is trimmed back by 2 bases and J by 2 bases, and the junction contains 7 bases that no gene match accounts for. The germline V gene specifies SGHRS as CDR1 and YFSETQ as CDR2. Measured from the cysteine to the phenylalanine, the CDR3 is 16 residues long. Left in the record is the CDR3 DNA by itself, 48 bases read in frame from the first base. The cohort comprised fewer than 700 healthy bone marrow donors. At the time of sampling, all cohort members were nominally healthy, though unrecorded immune exposures were likely present. The donor was CMV seronegative and was included in the group of about 350 seronegative cohort members. A peripheral blood sample was provided by each donor, and peripheral blood mononuclear cells were used for TCR beta sequencing. Genomic DNA was extracted from the blood cell samples with the Qiagen DNeasy Blood Extraction Kit.

Rearrangement joined TRBV5-1 to TRBJ2-7; TRBD1 matches 10 bases in the middle. The sequenced material came from PBMCs. The TCR comes from a woman in her twenties or thirties in good health and CMV-seronegative. The DNA sequence is given as TGCGCCAGCAGCTTACGACAGGGGGCGCGGACCTACGAGCAGTACTTC. The encoded protein is CASSLRQGARTYEQYF.